The 5 T cell receptor beta chains below all came from one sample that was sequenced in a study of beta chain features in type 1 diabetes. Expressed TCRB transcripts were sequenced after all isolated RNA was converted to cDNA. The repertoire was sequenced with immunoSEQ multiplex PCR; TCRdb's copy has only in-frame clones and lacks some. The top ten clones hold about 0.02% of a sample with fewer than 900,000 clones, 17% of them seen once. The source material was naive CD4+ T cells from blood. These receptors were collected from a woman younger than 30 in good health.

This sequence joins TRBV4-1 and TRBJ2-5; D ambiguous. This CDR3 region has 15 residues. Trimming took off 4 bases at V and 2 bases at J, with 14 bases between the two ends. Germline V gene data show CDR1 as MGHRA and CDR2 as YSYEKL. The CDR3 reads CASSLNREGQETQYF. The CDR3 coding sequence is TGCGCCAGCAGCCTCAATAGGGAAGGACAAGAGACCCAGTACTTC.

This clone was observed a handful of times. The chain is built from TRBV6-1 and TRBJ2-5, with D unresolved. Germline lookup yields CDR1 MNHNS and CDR2 SASEGT. The CDR3 totals 15 residues. V was trimmed by 2 bases and J by 4 bases, leaving 14 bases between them. This chain's CDR3 is CASSEMRSLLETQYF. Written as DNA, the CDR3 is TGTGCCAGCAGTGAAATGCGCAGTTTATTAGAGACCCAGTACTTC.

This rearrangement joins TRBV18 to TRBJ2-5; D is unresolved. Germline V gene sequence: CDR1 KGHSH, CDR2 LQKENI. The V end was cut by 4 bases, the J end by 5 bases, with 20 bases between. The CDR3 length is 16 residues. The CDR3 reads CASSLQLGRIGETQYF. The DNA of the CDR3 is TGTGCCAGCTCACTTCAACTCGGACGAATTGGTGAGACCCAGTACTTC.

This clone was picked up a small number of times. The chain is built from TRBV6-6 and TRBJ2-7; 9 nucleotides align to TRBD2. CDR1 is MNHNY and CDR2 is SVGAGI in the germline V gene (reference sequence). Germline trimming cut 7 bases from V and 3 bases from J; bases unmatched to any gene: 10. The CDR3 sequence is 15 residues long. CDR3 nucleotides: TGTGCCAGCACCGCCGTGGCTAGCGGGAACTACGAGCAGTACTTC. This sequence encodes CASTAVASGNYEQYF.

V is TRBV5-1 and J is TRBJ2-1, with TRBD1 matching 7 bases. The germline CDR1 and CDR2 sequences are SGHRS and YFSETQ. The CDR3 has 15 residues. The trim removed 4 bases at V and 4 bases at J, leaving 8 bases unmatched. CDR3 residues: CASSPGTDLYNEQFF. CDR3 coding DNA: TGCGCCAGCAGCCCCGGGACAGACCTATACAATGAGCAGTTCTTC.